In its sample, the clone carrying this T cell receptor beta chain was seen a few times. The antigen remains unidentified. Ophthalmopathy donors' eye disease showed moderate-to-severe activity, CAS of at least 3, NOSPECS of at least 4 and duration under 3 months. Thyroid ultrasound, orbital computed tomography, TRAb, serum thyroxine and clinical symptoms formed the basis of diagnosis. The sample comes from a study of Graves' ophthalmopathy and Graves' hyperthyroidism. Points from the study as a whole: Between ophthalmopathy and stable hyperthyroidism, a 13-signature model drew a separation with around 88% sensitivity and around 80% specificity. In predicting ophthalmopathy progression, the model reached over 55% sensitivity and roughly 75% specificity.

Looked up from germline, CDR1 is SGHTA and CDR2 is FQGNSA. This CDR3 region has 15 residues. V was shortened by 1 base and J by 1 base, with 10 bases between the two germline ends. The authors amplified TCR beta CDR3 regions from RNA transcripts. RT-PCR in the first round used HTBI primers; a second-round multiplex PCR followed. TCRdb re-analysed the multiplex PCR reads in MiXCR, keeping a single row per CDR3 protein. The sample records 240,000 or so distinct CDR3 sequences, roughly 50% being singletons. The material sequenced was peripheral blood. The V and J genes are TRBV7-2 and TRBJ2-5; D unclear. The source of this sequence is an adult man with Graves' ophthalmopathy. The CDR3 loop is CASSLDARFQETQYF. The DNA for the CDR3 is TGTGCCAGCAGCTTAGACGCTCGCTTCCAAGAGACCCAGTACTTC.